This TCR beta chain was recovered during a study of regulatory T cells in long-lasting Graves disease. Study overall: Graves' patients with a new diagnosis had received antithyroid drugs under 3 months.

Time point denoted: newly diagnosed GD, antithyroid drugs for less than 3 months. Researchers made the TCR library from RNA that was extracted from PBMCs. Germline V gene sequence: CDR1 SGHDN, CDR2 FVKESK. The CDR3 loop spans 17 amino acids. Trimming left V 1 base short and J 3 bases short, with 17 bases between. Construction of TCR beta libraries relied on iRepertoire HTBI primers and on Arm-PCR targeting CDR3 regions. TCRdb reprocessed the multiplex PCR reads via MiXCR and lists one record per CDR3 protein. This sample has around 450,000 distinct CDR3 sequences, with roughly 15% found just once. These same data were also listed under a study on T cells in Graves' hyperthyroidism and ophthalmopathy. That work contributes: When the TCR CDR3 underwent first-round RT-PCR, the HTBI primer set was used.

The chain carries TRBV14 and TRBJ2-3; D could derive from TRBD1 or TRBD2 (5 bases each). This receptor was identified in a woman aged 40 to 50 with Graves disease. The sequencing used peripheral blood mononuclear cells (PBMCs), collected at new diagnosis, from a patient treated with antithyroid drugs. As DNA, the CDR3 is TGTGCCAGCAGCCAAGTTGCCGGGGCCTTCAGGACAGATACGCAGTATTTT. Its translation is CASSQVAGAFRTDTQYF.